The next 27 T cell receptor beta chains were all read from a single sample in a study of T cell repertoires in cytomegalovirus infection. TCRdb called the reads again in MiXCR, with one record for every CDR3 protein. The profile shows 300,000 to 400,000 distinct CDR3 sequences, roughly 20% of them singletons. What was sequenced was PBMCs. The receptors were gathered from a human donor in good health (CMV status not recorded). Some clones in this sample may be carry-over from other donors' samples.

This rearrangement joins TRBV7-2 to TRBJ2-7; D might be TRBD1 (6 bases). CDR3 length: 15 amino acids. V was shortened by 4 bases and J by 3 bases, with 16 bases between the two germline ends. Germline CDR1 SGHTA, CDR2 FQGNSA. CDR3: CASSSYTRGFYEQYF. The DNA of the CDR3 is TGTGCCAGCAGCTCATACACCAGGGGTTTCTACGAGCAGTACTTC.

The table lists this clonotype with a few counts. This chain uses TRBV6-6 with TRBJ2-1; D remains unclear. V was pared by 4 bases and J by 2 bases, with 15 bases between. This CDR3 spans 16 amino acids. CDR1 and CDR2 from the germline V gene are MNHNY and SVGAGI (reference sequence). CDR3: CASSSLGITTYNEQFF. In nucleotides, the CDR3 is TGTGCCAGCAGTTCCCTTGGGATCACAACCTACAATGAGCAGTTCTTC.

This clonotype has a handful of counts. The V gene is TRBV28, the J gene TRBJ2-2; D is possibly TRBD2 (5 bases). CDR3 length: 13 amino acids. Trimming left V 5 bases short and J 3 bases short, with 7 bases between. Germline CDR1 is MDHEN and CDR2 is SYDVKM. DNA of the CDR3: TGTGCCAGCAGTGATAGCGACACCGGGGAGCTGTTTTTT. As protein: CASSDSDTGELFF.

In its sample, this clonotype was seen many times. CDR3 amino acids: CASSLRGSTDTQYF. The CDR3, as DNA: TGTGCCAGCAGCTTACGCGGTAGCACAGATACGCAGTATTTT. This chain connects TRBV7-2 to TRBJ2-3; no clear D gene. The CDR3 is 14 residues long. V lost 2 bases and J 0 bases, leaving 6 bases between the germline ends. Germline V lookup: CDR1 SGHTA, CDR2 FQGNSA. Together with reference TRBV7-2 and TRBJ2-3, the CDR3 gives the full variable domain: GAGVSQSPSNKVTEKGKDVELRCDPISGHTALYWYRQSLGQGLEFLIYFQGNSAPDKSGLPSDRFSAERTGGSVSTLTIQRTQQEDSAVYLCASSLRGSTDTQYFGPGTRLTVL.

This chain joins TRBV11-2 and TRBJ1-1, with 10 bases lining up with TRBD1. Germline CDR1 reads SGHAT; CDR2 reads FQNNGV. The junction had 9 bases not matched to a gene; V was cut back by 3 bases and J by 5 bases. CDR3 length: 16 amino acids. CDR3 coding DNA: TGTGCCAGCAGCTTTTGGACAGGGGGTGGTGGAACTGAAGCTTTCTTT. Its translation: CASSFWTGGGGTEAFF. The whole variable domain, remainder taken from reference TRBV11-2 and TRBJ1-1, is EAGVAQSPRYKIIEKRQSVAFWCNPISGHATLYWYQQILGQGPKLLIQFQNNGVVDDSQLPKDRFSAERLKGVDSTLKIQPAKLEDSAVYLCASSFWTGGGGTEAFFGQGTRLTVV.

In nucleotides, the CDR3 is TGTGCCAGCAGCTTGGCCTGGCCGCTGATGAACACTGAAGCTTTCTTT. As protein: CASSLAWPLMNTEAFF. The V call is TRBV5-6, the J call TRBJ1-1, with D hard to call. The V end lost 0 bases, the J end lost 0 bases, and 12 bases lay between the germline ends. This CDR3 is 16 amino acids long. In germline, CDR1 is SGHDT, CDR2 YYEEEE.

The chain combines TRBV20-1 with TRBJ2-1; possibly TRBD2 for D (6 bases). The CDR3 totals 20 residues. The V end lost 0 bases, the J end lost 4 bases, and 28 bases lay between the germline ends. Germline CDR1 and CDR2: DFQATT and SNEGSKA (reference sequence). CDR3 nucleotides: TGCAGTGCTAGAGATCGATGGGGACTGTCGGGTCCTTACTCTTACAATGAGCAGTTCTTC. Translated, it gives CSARDRWGLSGPYSYNEQFF.

Many counts were recorded for this clonotype. The V call is TRBV7-2, the J call TRBJ2-3, with 11 nucleotides matching TRBD2. Trimming took 1 base from V and 5 from J; bases not matched to a gene: 5. The CDR3 has 16 amino acids. CDR1 is SGHTA and CDR2 is FQGNSA in the germline V gene. The DNA of the CDR3 is TGTGCCAGCAGCTTAGTTAGCGGGGGGGCCCTAGATACGCAGTATTTT. Encoded protein: CASSLVSGGALDTQYF.

The V gene is TRBV20-1, the J gene TRBJ2-3; 8 nucleotides align to TRBD1. Trimming removed 6 bases from V and 0 bases from J; junction bases left unmatched: 2. The CDR3 consists of 13 residues. CDR1 and CDR2 from the germline V gene are DFQATT and SNEGSKA (reference sequence). This CDR3 reads CSARTGSTDTQYF. The CDR3 region has the DNA TGCAGTGCCAGGACAGGGAGCACAGATACGCAGTATTTT.

Many counts were recorded for this clonotype. The V and J genes are TRBV6-2 or TRBV6-3 and TRBJ1-2; 7 bases align to TRBD1. The germline gives CDR1 MNHEY, CDR2 SVGEGT. The junction had 12 bases not matched to a gene; V was cut back by 5 bases and J by 3 bases. The CDR3 is 16 residues long. The chain's CDR3 is CASSTAGQTRHYGYTF. Here the CDR3 DNA reads TGTGCCAGCAGTACCGCGGGACAGACCCGTCACTATGGCTACACCTTC.

This clonotype occurred a few times. V is TRBV11-2 and J is TRBJ2-5; no definite D call. The germline V gene encodes CDR1 SGHAT and CDR2 FQNNGV. Deletions cut 3 bases from V and 4 bases from J, with 9 bases between. The CDR3 covers 13 residues. In DNA form, the CDR3 reads TGTGCCAGCAGCTTTGTTAGGTCAGAGACCCAGTACTTC. Protein: CASSFVRSETQYF.

This clonotype was seen a handful of times. J is TRBJ2-1 and V is TRBV18; D may be TRBD1 (7 bases). CDR3 length equals 15 residues. The ends were cut back, 0 bases at V and 5 bases at J, with 11 bases in the middle. Germline V gives CDR1 KGHSH, CDR2 LQKENI. This CDR3 is CASSPPSGGNNEQFF. The CDR3 nucleotides are TGTGCCAGCTCACCACCGTCAGGGGGGAACAATGAGCAGTTCTTC.

CDR3 amino acids: CASSFEGYTQYF. The CDR3 DNA is TGTGCCAGCAGTTTTGAGGGATATACGCAGTATTTT. The chain has TRBV28 and TRBJ2-3; tentatively, D is TRBD2 (5 bases). Deletions cut 3 bases from V and 7 bases from J, with 8 bases between. Germline CDR1 and CDR2: MDHEN and SYDVKM. The CDR3 contains 12 residues.

The chain combines TRBV7-6 with TRBJ2-5; 8 positions agree with TRBD2. J was trimmed by 11 bases and V by 5 bases; bases with no gene match: 10. CDR3 size: 13 residues. CDR1 is SGHVS and CDR2 is FNYEAQ in the germline V gene. CDR3 residues: CASSEGLVVPQYF. CDR3 nucleotide sequence: TGTGCCAGCAGCGAGGGACTAGTGGTCCCGCAGTACTTC. Together with reference TRBV7-6 and TRBJ2-5, the CDR3 gives the full variable domain: GAGVSQSPRYKVTKRGQDVALRCDPISGHVSLYWYRQALGQGPEFLTYFNYEAQQDKSGLPNDRFSAERPEGSISTLTIQRTEQRDSAMYRCASSEGLVVPQYFGPGTRLLVL.

In this sample, this clonotype turned up once. A much larger clone lies one base from this, so it may be a read error. The chain uses TRBV9 and TRBJ1-1; the D gene is possibly TRBD1 (6 bases). Trimming pared 1 base from V and 1 base from J, leaving 11 bases between. Germline-derived CDR1 and CDR2 are SGDLS and YYNGEE. The CDR3 runs to 15 residues. The CDR3 region has the DNA TGTGCCAGCAGCGTAAGAGGGGGGACGAACACTGAAGCTTTCTTT. Translated: CASSVRGGTNTEAFF.

The chain uses TRBV11-2 and TRBJ2-7, with D possibly TRBD2 on 6 matching bases. CDR1 and CDR2 (germline): SGHAT, FQNNGV. CDR3 length: 13 residues. V lost 4 bases, J lost 5 bases, and 12 bases lay in between. For the CDR3, the DNA is TGTGCCAGCAGCTGGGGGGTCTGGAACGAGCAGTACTTC. Its protein is CASSWGVWNEQYF.

The V gene is TRBV14, the J gene TRBJ2-5; D gene ambiguous. Germline loops: CDR1 SGHDN, CDR2 FVKESK. This CDR3 spans 13 amino acids. V lost 1 base, J lost 5 bases, and 8 bases lay in between. DNA for the CDR3: TGTGCCAGCAGCCAAGCAGGCCGGGAGACCCAGTACTTC. It yields the protein CASSQAGRETQYF.

The table lists this clonotype with many counts. The chain links TRBV7-2 to TRBJ2-1; TRBD1 matches 8 bases. V lost 2 bases and J lost 3; bases outside the gene matches: 6. Germline CDR1 SGHTA, CDR2 FQGNSA. This CDR3 has 16 residues. In DNA form, the CDR3 reads TGTGCCAGCAGCTTAAGGCCTGGGACAGGCTACAATGAGCAGTTCTTC. The encoded protein is CASSLRPGTGYNEQFF.

This clonotype was counted at least ten times. V and J are TRBV7-2 and TRBJ1-1; possibly TRBD1 for D (5 bases). V lost 2 bases to trimming and J lost 8 bases, with 12 bases between them. CDR3 length equals 13 residues. CDR1 is SGHTA and CDR2 is FQGNSA in the germline V gene. CDR3 sequence reads: CASSLSSRGEAFF. The CDR3 DNA reads TGTGCCAGCAGCTTATCCTCCCGGGGGGAAGCTTTCTTT.

This clonotype was counted a few times. This sequence joins TRBV20-1 and TRBJ2-6; D gene ambiguous. The V and J ends lost 1 base and 3 bases respectively, with 7 bases between them. The CDR3 covers 14 residues. Germline V gene data show CDR1 as DFQATT and CDR2 as SNEGSKA (reference sequence). CDR3 DNA: TGCAGTGCTAGAGCCGCTAATGGGGCCAACGTCCTGACTTTC. Amino acid sequence: CSARAANGANVLTF.

In this sample, this clonotype turned up a few times. V is TRBV7-2 and J is TRBJ2-5; TRBD2 matches 7 bases. The CDR3 has 13 residues. With 1 base clipped from V and 7 bases from J, the junction kept 3 bases outside the gene matches. The germline V gene has CDR1 SGHTA and CDR2 FQGNSA. The CDR3 is CASSLVAGGTQYF. For the CDR3, the DNA is TGTGCCAGCAGCTTAGTAGCGGGCGGGACCCAGTACTTC.

J is TRBJ1-5 and V is TRBV11-2, with D perhaps matching TRBD1 (5 bases). V dropped 0 bases and J dropped 4 bases, with 13 bases sitting between them. Germline V CDR1 and CDR2: SGHAT, FQNNGV. CDR3 length: 16 amino acids. The CDR3 loop is CASSLDGGLGNQPQHF. The DNA of the CDR3 is TGTGCCAGCAGCTTAGACGGGGGTCTCGGGAATCAGCCCCAGCATTTT.

This clonotype occurred a few times. The V call is TRBV4-3, the J call TRBJ1-2; D may be TRBD1 (5 bases). V gave up 0 bases and J gave up 0 bases, with 11 bases separating them. Germline assignment: CDR1 LGHNA and CDR2 YSLEER. This CDR3 region has 16 residues. CDR3 sequence reads: CASSQDVDTSNYGYTF. The CDR3 DNA sequence: TGCGCCAGCAGCCAAGATGTGGACACCTCTAACTATGGCTACACCTTC.

Details on this clonotype: This may be a read error: a much more frequent sequence differs by one nucleotide. The chain has TRBV20-1 and TRBJ1-3; 9 bases align to TRBD1. Germline assignment: CDR1 DFQATT and CDR2 SNEGSKA (reference sequence). CDR3 length: 16 amino acids. In nucleotides, the CDR3 is TGCAGTACTAGAGGTCCCGGGACAGGGATTGGAAACACCATATATTTT. Residues: CSTRGPGTGIGNTIYF.

On this clonotype: A read error may be the cause here, since a much bigger clone is one base away. The V gene is TRBV7-2, the J gene TRBJ1-2; a possible D gene is TRBD1 (6 bases). Germline-derived CDR1 and CDR2 are SGHTA and FQGNSA. This CDR3 is 12 amino acids long. CDR3 amino acids: CSSSPGEGGYTF. The CDR3 DNA reads as TGTTCCAGCAGCCCAGGGGAGGGTGGCTACACCTTC.

This clonotype was counted many times. This rearrangement joins TRBV7-2 to TRBJ1-3, with 8 bases matching TRBD1. From germline, CDR1 is SGHTA and CDR2 FQGNSA. The CDR3 length is 19 residues. V dropped 4 bases and J dropped 2; count of bases not matched to a gene: 16. The CDR3 region has the DNA TGTGCCAGCAGCTCGCTTTTTGGACAGGGCTCGGGCACTGGAAACACCATATATTTT. Its protein product is CASSSLFGQGSGTGNTIYF.

This clonotype appeared many times. V usage is TRBV7-2 and J usage is TRBJ2-5; a weak D match, TRBD1 (7 bases). The length of the CDR3 is 15 residues. The V gene's germline CDR1 is SGHTA and CDR2 FQGNSA. V dropped 5 bases and J dropped 2 bases, with 15 bases sitting between them. The CDR3 region is CASSLPGGQQETQYF. The CDR3 DNA follows: TGTGCCAGCAGCCTTCCAGGGGGGCAACAAGAGACCCAGTACTTC.